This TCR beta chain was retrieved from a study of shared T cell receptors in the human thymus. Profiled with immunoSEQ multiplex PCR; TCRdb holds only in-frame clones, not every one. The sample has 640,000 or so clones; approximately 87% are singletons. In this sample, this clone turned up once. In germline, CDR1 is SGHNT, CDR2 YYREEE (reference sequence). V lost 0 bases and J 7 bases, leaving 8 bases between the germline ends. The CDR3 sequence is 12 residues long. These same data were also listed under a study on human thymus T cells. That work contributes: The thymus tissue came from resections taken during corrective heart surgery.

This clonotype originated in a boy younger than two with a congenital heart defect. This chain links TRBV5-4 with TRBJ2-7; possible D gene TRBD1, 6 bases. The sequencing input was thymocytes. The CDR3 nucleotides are TGTGCCAGCAGCTTGGGGCAGGGGGAGCAGTACTTC. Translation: CASSLGQGEQYF.